The 8 T cell receptor beta chains below were found in one sample sequenced in a study of T cell changes during pregnancy in multiple sclerosis. This table comes from immunoSEQ multiplex PCR, and its TCRdb copy is limited to in-frame clones, with some not included. Found here are 35,000 to 45,000 clones, 75% to 95% of them singletons; the top ten hold about 2.1%. This material consisted of CD4+ T cells from peripheral blood mononuclear cells, taken after pregnancy. These TCRs come from a female donor in good health, enrolled as a control in a pregnancy study.

The chain joins TRBV5-1 to TRBJ2-5, with D maybe TRBD1 (5 bases). This CDR3 is built from 16 residues. Trimming removed 0 bases from V and 1 base from J, with 13 bases in between. CDR1 and CDR2 (germline): SGHRS, YFSETQ. DNA for the CDR3: TGCGCCAGCAGCTTGGGGGCAGTGGGGCTCCAAGAGACCCAGTACTTC. This sequence encodes CASSLGAVGLQETQYF.

The chain has TRBV15 and TRBJ2-7, with unresolved D. Germline V gene lookup returns CDR1 LNHNV and CDR2 YYDKDF (reference sequence). This CDR3 spans 14 amino acids. The V end was cut by 5 bases, the J end by 0 bases, with 11 bases between. CDR3 sequence reads: CATSEKLSSYEQYF. The CDR3 DNA follows: TGTGCCACCAGCGAAAAACTGAGCTCCTACGAGCAGTACTTC.

The CDR3 DNA reads TGTGCCAGCAGCTATTATCCGGGGGGACTAGCGGGAGGGAACAATGAGCAGTTCTTC. Translated: CASSYYPGGLAGGNNEQFF. The rearrangement uses TRBV7-2 and TRBJ2-1, with TRBD2 matching 16 bases. Germline CDR1 is SGHTA and CDR2 is FQGNSA. The V segment lost 4 bases and the J segment 5 bases; nucleotides outside the gene matches: 11. There are 19 residues in the CDR3. The full variable domain, its missing parts supplied by reference TRBV7-2 and TRBJ2-1, is GAGVSQSPSNKVTEKGKDVELRCDPISGHTALYWYRQSLGQGLEFLIYFQGNSAPDKSGLPSDRFSAERTGGSVSTLTIQRTQQEDSAVYLCASSYYPGGLAGGNNEQFFGPGTRLTVL.

This rearrangement joins TRBV28 to TRBJ1-4, with no clear D. The CDR3 spans 13 residues. V lost 2 bases, J lost 5 bases, and 6 bases lay in between. Germline V lookup: CDR1 MDHEN, CDR2 SYDVKM. As DNA, the CDR3 is TGTGCCAGCAGTTTAGTAGTAAATGAAAAACTGTTTTTT. Translation gives CASSLVVNEKLFF.

The chain is built from TRBV6-5 and TRBJ1-6; D possibly corresponds to TRBD1 (6 bases). Germline assignment: CDR1 MNHEY and CDR2 SVGAGI. The V end was cut by 2 bases, the J end by 6 bases, with 11 bases between. The CDR3 is made up of 15 amino acids. The CDR3 loop is CASSYGTGSNSPLHF. CDR3 bases: TGTGCCAGCAGTTACGGCACAGGGAGTAATTCACCCCTCCACTTT.

The J gene is TRBJ2-6, the V gene TRBV11-2; no reliable D call. The germline V gene has CDR1 SGHAT and CDR2 FQNNGV. The CDR3 loop spans 18 amino acids. Trimming cost V 3 bases and J 0 bases, with 15 bases left between them. In nucleotides, the CDR3 is TGTGCCAGCAGCTTCTTACCCCAGGATTCCTCTGGGGCCAACGTCCTGACTTTC. Protein product: CASSFLPQDSSGANVLTF.

The V gene is TRBV7-9, the J gene TRBJ1-5, with 11 bases matching TRBD1. Germline V gene data show CDR1 as SEHNR and CDR2 as FQNEAQ (reference sequence). This CDR3 is 16 amino acids long. The V gene end was trimmed by 5 bases and the J gene end by 0 bases; junction bases not matched to a gene: 3. The CDR3 coding sequence is TGTGCCAGCAGCCGGACAGGGGGCCATAGCAATCAGCCCCAGCATTTT. This gives the protein CASSRTGGHSNQPQHF.

This chain connects TRBV4-3 to TRBJ2-7, with 8 bases identical to TRBD2. The CDR3 loop spans 14 amino acids. The ends lost 1 base at V and 3 bases at J; junction bases unmatched: 2. Per germline, CDR1 LGHNA and CDR2 YSLEER. CDR3 region: CASSQAGGDYEQYF. Written as DNA, the CDR3 is TGCGCCAGCAGCCAAGCGGGAGGGGACTACGAGCAGTACTTC.